The 21 T cell receptor beta chains presented below share a single source sample, sequenced in a study of a mutant IDH1 vaccine in newly diagnosed glioma. Stated time point: week 47, end of study. What each vaccine dose contained was 300 ug of mutant IDH1 20-mer peptide, accompanied by topical imiquimod. Repertoires were generated with immunoSEQ multiplex PCR, while TCRdb's copy carries only in-frame clones and drops some. This table has tens of thousands of clones, 84% appearing once. The antigens for these receptors are not known. The material was PBMCs, obtained from a glioma patient whose treatment included an IDH1 peptide vaccine. The receptors derive from a woman in her 30s with glioma. Some clones in this sample may be carry-over from other donors' samples.

The rearrangement links TRBV2 to TRBJ2-5; no reliable D call. The germline V gene encodes CDR1 SNHLY and CDR2 FYNNEI. The length of the CDR3 is 14 residues. V was shortened by 6 bases and J by 5 bases, with 16 bases between the two germline ends. This CDR3 reads CASRTPYGRETQYF. Here the CDR3 DNA reads TGTGCCAGCAGGACCCCGTATGGACGGGAGACCCAGTACTTC.

The chain couples TRBV19 to TRBJ1-3; no reliable D call. Trimming removed 5 bases at V and 4 bases at J, with 12 bases between. The germline CDR1 and CDR2 sequences are LNHDA and SQIVND (reference sequence). The CDR3 sequence is 14 residues long. The CDR3 region has the DNA TGTGCCAGTAGTGACCGGACGACCGGAAACACCATATATTTT. This translates into CASSDRTTGNTIYF.

In this sample, this clone turned up once. The chain links TRBV5-6 to TRBJ1-1, with D hard to call. The CDR3 spans 13 residues. Germline CDR1 is SGHDT and CDR2 is YYEEEE. With 0 bases removed from V and 4 bases from J, the gap between germline ends came to 7 bases. CDR3: CASSLEGGTEAFF. CDR3 DNA: TGTGCCAGCAGCTTGGAGGGAGGCACTGAAGCTTTCTTT.

The chain recombines TRBV15 with TRBJ2-5, with 8 bases aligning to TRBD2. The length of the CDR3 is 17 residues. The germline gives CDR1 LNHNV, CDR2 YYDKDF (reference sequence). The V segment lost 1 base and the J segment 2 bases; nucleotides outside the gene matches: 9. The CDR3 spells CATSRVSGMPGQETQYF. In DNA, the CDR3 is TGTGCCACCAGCAGAGTTAGCGGGATGCCGGGGCAAGAGACCCAGTACTTC.

This clone was counted once. The V call is TRBV7-2, the J call TRBJ2-7; the match to TRBD2 covers 8 bases. CDR1 is SGHTA and CDR2 is FQGNSA in the germline V gene. V lost 1 base and J lost 3; bases outside the gene matches: 8. The CDR3 extends over 16 amino acids. The DNA for the CDR3 is TGTGCCAGCAGCTTAGAGGGAACAAGCGGGAGCTACGAGCAGTACTTC. It encodes CASSLEGTSGSYEQYF.

The J gene is TRBJ2-7, the V gene TRBV5-1; D possibly corresponds to TRBD1 (6 bases). The CDR3 loop spans 13 amino acids. V lost 0 bases and J lost 3, with 7 bases in between. Germline V lookup: CDR1 SGHRS, CDR2 YFSETQ. The CDR3 here is CASSLEGDYEQYF. The CDR3 coding sequence is TGCGCCAGCAGCTTGGAGGGGGACTACGAGCAGTACTTC.

This chain links TRBV7-2 with TRBJ2-4, with 7 bases aligning to TRBD1. The V segment lost 11 bases and the J segment 8 bases; nucleotides outside the gene matches: 15. The CDR3 spans 14 residues. Looked up from germline, CDR1 is SGHTA and CDR2 is FQGNSA. CDR3: CASAAGGRRDIQYF. The CDR3 coding sequence is TGTGCCTCGGCGGCAGGGGGACGGAGAGACATTCAGTACTTC.

The chain joins TRBV6-1 to TRBJ1-5; possible D gene TRBD1, 5 bases. The ends were cut back, 7 bases at V and 6 bases at J, with 13 bases in the middle. CDR1 is MNHNS, CDR2 SASEGT, per germline. The CDR3 is 13 residues long. This chain's CDR3 is CASIRGSGQPQHF. The CDR3 DNA reads TGTGCCAGCATTAGGGGTTCGGGTCAGCCCCAGCATTTT.

V is TRBV30 and J is TRBJ1-2; no definite D call. Germline CDR1 is GTSNPN and CDR2 is SVGIG (reference sequence). Deletions cut 4 bases from V and 0 bases from J, with 6 bases between. The CDR3 spans 12 residues. The CDR3 nucleotides are TGTGCCTGGACACAATCTAACTATGGCTACACCTTC. Amino acids: CAWTQSNYGYTF.

The V and J genes are TRBV4-1 and TRBJ1-2; D gene ambiguous. Trimming removed 1 base from V and 8 bases from J, with 11 bases in between. Germline CDR1 and CDR2: MGHRA and YSYEKL. The CDR3 extends over 13 amino acids. The CDR3 loop reads CASSQGPGPGYTF. In nucleotides, the CDR3 is TGCGCCAGCAGCCAAGGGCCCGGCCCAGGCTACACCTTC.

The rearrangement uses TRBV29-1 and TRBJ2-4; 7 bases are a match to TRBD2. V gave up 4 bases and J gave up 9 bases; unmatched junction bases: 3. This CDR3 spans 11 amino acids. Germline CDR1 is SQVTM and CDR2 is ANQGSEA. CDR3 in DNA: TGCAGCGTTGGCGGGACTACCATTCAGTACTTC. Amino acids: CSVGGTTIQYF.

This clone has a single count. The V gene is TRBV9, the J gene TRBJ2-2; 10 positions match TRBD2. Trimming removed 2 bases from V and 8 bases from J; junction bases left unmatched: 18. Germline V CDR1 and CDR2: SGDLS, YYNGEE. The CDR3 totals 19 residues. DNA of the CDR3: TGTGCCAGCAGCGTTGGGGGGGCCGGCCTAGCGGGAGTGGATGGGGAGCTGTTTTTT. Translation gives CASSVGGAGLAGVDGELFF.

The chain employs TRBV19 and TRBJ2-2, with a tentative D call TRBD2 (6 bases). This CDR3 region has 15 residues. Germline V gene data show CDR1 as LNHDA and CDR2 as SQIVND (reference sequence). V lost 5 bases to trimming and J lost 0 bases, with 10 bases between them. CDR3: CASSGLATNTGELFF. The CDR3 DNA is TGTGCCAGTAGTGGTCTAGCGACGAACACCGGGGAGCTGTTTTTT.

J is TRBJ2-7 and V is TRBV6-1; TRBD2 might be the D (6 bases). Germline V gene sequence: CDR1 MNHNS, CDR2 SASEGT. The CDR3 totals 15 residues. Deletions cut 6 bases from V and 6 bases from J, with 21 bases between. This CDR3 reads CASRVGGRTWAEQYF. Here the CDR3 DNA reads TGTGCCAGCAGGGTCGGGGGACGTACTTGGGCCGAGCAGTACTTC.

This chain joins TRBV13 and TRBJ2-1, with D perhaps TRBD1 (6 bases). Germline loops: CDR1 PRHDT, CDR2 FYEKMQ (reference sequence). This CDR3 contains 12 residues. The ends were cut back, 5 bases at V and 7 bases at J, with 9 bases in the middle. The CDR3 here is CASSTGRNEQFF. CDR3 sequence (DNA): TGTGCCAGCAGCACAGGGCGGAATGAGCAGTTCTTC.

V and J are TRBV6-1 and TRBJ2-7; D might be TRBD2 (6 bases). The germline V gene has CDR1 MNHNS and CDR2 SASEGT. V gave up 10 bases and J gave up 3 bases, with 16 bases separating them. The CDR3 covers 13 residues. This CDR3 reads CAIAGGVSYEQYF. The CDR3 DNA sequence: TGTGCCATCGCCGGAGGGGTGAGCTACGAGCAGTACTTC.

This clone was seen just once. The chain recombines TRBV27 with TRBJ2-7, with 10 nucleotides matching TRBD2. The CDR3 has 17 residues. After removal of 3 bases from V and 5 bases from J, the junction contained 13 bases not matched to a gene. The V gene's germline CDR1 is MNHEY and CDR2 SMNVEV (reference sequence). The CDR3 sequence: CASSLSSGRPLGDEQYF. The CDR3 coding sequence is TGTGCCAGCAGTTTGAGTAGCGGGAGGCCTCTCGGGGACGAGCAGTACTTC.

The V and J genes are TRBV30 and TRBJ1-6; 8 nucleotides match TRBD1. Germline V CDR1 and CDR2: GTSNPN, SVGIG (reference sequence). V lost 4 bases and J lost 7; bases outside the gene matches: 0. This CDR3 is 12 amino acids long. Here the CDR3 DNA reads TGTGCCTGGAACAGGGGGAATTCACCCCTCCACTTT. Amino acids: CAWNRGNSPLHF.

This clone has a single count. The rearrangement uses TRBV4-1 and TRBJ2-1; D ambiguous. The CDR3 loop spans 14 amino acids. Germline V gene data show CDR1 as MGHRA and CDR2 as YSYEKL. V was cut by 3 bases and J by 5 bases, with 11 bases left in between. This CDR3 reads CASSHRTPDNEQFF. The CDR3 region has the DNA TGCGCCAGCAGCCACAGAACCCCGGACAATGAGCAGTTCTTC.

The chain links TRBV5-3 to TRBJ2-2, with 9 bases fitting TRBD2. TRBV5-3 falls under the ORF class, with uncertain function. The CDR3 loop spans 15 amino acids. Trimming took 6 bases from V and 3 from J; bases not matched to a gene: 6. The CDR3 region has the DNA TGTGCCAGAAACCTAGCGGGAATTGACACCGGGGAGCTGTTTTTT. It yields the protein CARNLAGIDTGELFF.

This clone was recorded only once. The chain joins TRBV5-6 to TRBJ2-1; 10 bases are shared with TRBD1. This CDR3 comprises 16 residues. With 4 bases clipped from V and 5 bases from J, the junction kept 9 bases outside the gene matches. CDR1 and CDR2 (germline): SGHDT, YYEEEE. CDR3 bases: TGTGCCAGCAGCGCACCCGGGACAGGGGCGGACAATGAGCAGTTCTTC. It encodes CASSAPGTGADNEQFF.